These 25 T cell receptor beta chains were all obtained from the same sample, sequenced in a study of T cell repertoires in cytomegalovirus infection. TCRdb ran MiXCR on the reads and lists one entry per CDR3 protein. The data show about 140,000 distinct CDR3 sequences, 6.5% seen once. Sequencing was done on a sample of PBMCs. Receptor source: a human donor in good health (CMV status not recorded). Some clones in this sample may be carry-over from other donors' samples.

This clonotype was recorded at least ten times. The chain couples TRBV20-1 to TRBJ2-3, with D unresolved. The CDR3 totals 12 residues. Trimming removed 6 bases at V and 4 bases at J, with 11 bases between. CDR1 is DFQATT and CDR2 is SNEGSKA in the germline V gene (reference sequence). The CDR3 spells CSAPPTPDTQYF. The CDR3 DNA follows: TGCAGTGCCCCCCCCACCCCAGATACGCAGTATTTT.

This clonotype was counted many times. This chain connects TRBV28 to TRBJ2-1; D remains unclear. Germline CDR1 is MDHEN and CDR2 is SYDVKM. This CDR3 is built from 15 residues. Deletions cut 3 bases from V and 1 base from J, with 10 bases between. This CDR3 reads CASSLISPSYNEQFF. For the CDR3, the DNA is TGTGCCAGCAGTTTGATTAGCCCGTCCTACAATGAGCAGTTCTTC.

In its sample, this clonotype was seen many times. The chain carries TRBV7-2 and TRBJ1-6; 7 bases are shared with TRBD1. This CDR3 is 14 amino acids long. From germline, CDR1 is SGHTA and CDR2 FQGNSA. V was pared by 1 base and J by 9 bases, with 3 bases of the junction left unmatched. The CDR3 DNA follows: TGTGCCAGCAGCTTAGAGGGGGCAATTTCACCCCTCCACTTT. This encodes CASSLEGAISPLHF. Complete variable domain (other parts from reference TRBV7-2 and TRBJ1-6): GAGVSQSPSNKVTEKGKDVELRCDPISGHTALYWYRQSLGQGLEFLIYFQGNSAPDKSGLPSDRFSAERTGGSVSTLTIQRTQQEDSAVYLCASSLEGAISPLHFGNGTRLTVT.

This clonotype was counted at least ten times. V gene TRBV6-2 or TRBV6-3 combines with J gene TRBJ2-1; 11 bases fit TRBD2. With 6 bases clipped from V and 9 bases from J, the junction kept 10 bases outside the gene matches. Looked up from germline, CDR1 is MNHEY and CDR2 is SVGEGT. The CDR3 is 15 residues long. CDR3 nucleotides: TGTGCCAGCAGCCTAGCGGGAGGCACAAGAGGTGAGCAGTTCTTC. Protein sequence: CASSLAGGTRGEQFF.

This clonotype has ten or more counts. The chain recombines TRBV12-3 or TRBV12-4 with TRBJ1-5; D gene uncertain. This CDR3 is 12 amino acids long. Trimming removed 5 bases at V and 3 bases at J, with 5 bases between. Here the CDR3 DNA reads TGTGCCAGCAGTGCCTCCAATCAGCCCCAGCATTTT. It specifies CASSASNQPQHF.

This clonotype was recorded at least ten times. The CDR3 protein is CASSQPGPGELFF. In DNA form, the CDR3 reads TGTGCCAGCAGCCAGCCAGGACCCGGGGAGCTGTTTTTT. The chain links TRBV7-2 to TRBJ2-2; D call uncertain. V was cut by 5 bases and J by 6 bases, with 10 bases left in between. The CDR3 consists of 13 residues. Per the germline V gene, CDR1 is SGHTA and CDR2 is FQGNSA. The full variable domain, in which reference TRBV7-2 and TRBJ2-2 provide the parts outside the CDR3, is GAGVSQSPSNKVTEKGKDVELRCDPISGHTALYWYRQSLGQGLEFLIYFQGNSAPDKSGLPSDRFSAERTGGSVSTLTIQRTQQEDSAVYLCASSQPGPGELFFGEGSRLTVL.

The rearrangement uses TRBV27 and TRBJ2-3; TRBD2 matches 12 bases. V gave up 6 bases and J gave up 6 bases; unmatched junction bases: 4. CDR1 and CDR2 from the germline V gene are MNHEY and SMNVEV (reference sequence). The CDR3 loop spans 14 amino acids. The DNA of the CDR3 is TGTGCCAGCAGGACTAGCGGGGGCTTGGATACGCAGTATTTT. Protein product: CASRTSGGLDTQYF.

This clonotype was counted at least ten times. The chain couples TRBV7-9 to TRBJ2-7; no firm D call. V lost 5 bases and J lost 6, with 11 bases in between. CDR1 is SEHNR, CDR2 FQNEAQ, per germline (reference sequence). The CDR3 totals 12 residues. The CDR3 reads CASSPPTSEQYF. The CDR3 DNA is TGTGCCAGCAGCCCCCCCACATCCGAGCAGTACTTC.

In this sample, this clonotype turned up many times. The gene calls are TRBV7-8 and TRBJ1-3; TRBD1 aligns across 11 bases. In germline, CDR1 is SGHVS, CDR2 FQNEAQ. Losses at the gene ends were 3 bases for V and 4 bases for J; bases not matched to a gene: 5. The CDR3 is 16 residues long. DNA for the CDR3: TGTGCCAGCAGCTTTGCCGGGACAGGGGGGGGAAACACCATATATTTT. It codes for CASSFAGTGGGNTIYF.

This clonotype was counted many times. The V and J genes are TRBV10-3 and TRBJ1-1, with D possibly TRBD1 on 5 matching bases. Trimming left V 4 bases short and J 1 base short, with 7 bases between. This CDR3 is 13 amino acids long. Germline assignment: CDR1 ENHRY and CDR2 SYGVKD. CDR3 region: CAISVGQNTEAFF. The CDR3 region has the DNA TGTGCCATCAGTGTCGGACAGAACACTGAAGCTTTCTTT.

This clonotype was counted many times. The chain recombines TRBV5-4 with TRBJ2-1; tentative D call: TRBD1 (5 bases). This CDR3 is 13 amino acids long. The V end was cut by 2 bases, the J end by 10 bases, with 13 bases between. From germline, CDR1 is SGHNT and CDR2 YYREEE (reference sequence). Here the CDR3 reads CASSLGQAWEQFF. DNA of the CDR3: TGTGCCAGCAGCTTAGGACAAGCTTGGGAGCAGTTCTTC.

This clonotype has ten or more counts. The genes are TRBV15 and TRBJ1-1; maybe TRBD1 (6 bases). This CDR3 has 16 amino acids. Germline assignment: CDR1 LNHNV and CDR2 YYDKDF (reference sequence). The ends were cut back, 1 base at V and 4 bases at J, with 16 bases in the middle. This CDR3 is CATSRAGAGASTEAFF. The DNA for the CDR3 is TGTGCCACCAGCAGAGCGGGCGCAGGGGCGAGCACTGAAGCTTTCTTT.

The table lists this clonotype with a few counts. The rearrangement uses TRBV9 and TRBJ2-7; D assignment may be TRBD1 or TRBD2 (5 bases each). The germline V and J ends were trimmed by 0 bases and 3 bases, with 13 bases remaining between them. Germline loops: CDR1 SGDLS, CDR2 YYNGEE. The CDR3 length is 15 residues. The DNA of the CDR3 is TGTGCCAGCAGCGTAGCCGATCTTGGGGGCTACGAGCAGTACTTC. Amino acids: CASSVADLGGYEQYF. The full variable domain, with the rest looked up from reference TRBV9 and TRBJ2-7, is DSGVTQTPKHLITATGQRVTLRCSPRSGDLSVYWYQQSLDQGLQFLIQYYNGEERAKGNILERFSAQQFPDLHSELNLSSLELGDSALYFCASSVADLGGYEQYFGPGTRLTVT.

In this sample, this clonotype turned up a few times. This chain joins TRBV10-2 and TRBJ2-7, with 7 bases fitting TRBD1. This CDR3 is 13 amino acids long. Trimming removed 2 bases from V and 5 bases from J; junction bases left unmatched: 3. CDR1 is WSHSY and CDR2 is SAAADI in the germline V gene. As DNA, the CDR3 is TGCGCCAGCAGTGAGGACAGGGCTAACGAGCAGTACTTC. Translation: CASSEDRANEQYF.

As to this clonotype: The junction and the germline gene differ at one end; a read error may be behind it. The chain combines TRBV7-2 with TRBJ1-1; 10 positions match TRBD1. CDR1 and CDR2 from the germline V gene are SGHTA and FQGNSA. The CDR3 spans 14 residues. CDR3 loop: CASSSSPGTGARSF. CDR3 nucleotides: TGTGCCAGCAGCTCCTCACCAGGGACAGGGGCGAGAAGTTTT. Combining the CDR3 with reference TRBV7-2 and TRBJ1-1 gives the whole variable domain GAGVSQSPSNKVTEKGKDVELRCDPISGHTALYWYRQSLGQGLEFLIYFQGNSAPDKSGLPSDRFSAERTGGSVSTLTIQRTQQEDSAVYLCASSSSPGTGARSFGQGTRLTVV.

This clonotype was seen only a few times. V and J are TRBV7-3 and TRBJ2-2; TRBD2 aligns across 7 bases. V lost 7 bases, J lost 5 bases, and 7 bases stayed unmatched. Germline loops: CDR1 SGHTA, CDR2 FQGTGA. The CDR3 contains 14 residues. The CDR3 DNA follows: TGTGCCAGCACCGCGAGGGGAGGGACCGGGGAGCTGTTTTTT. Translated, it gives CASTARGGTGELFF.

This clonotype was seen repeatedly, ten times or more. This chain connects TRBV7-2 to TRBJ2-5; TRBD2 matches 7 bases. CDR3 length: 16 amino acids. Germline V lookup: CDR1 SGHTA, CDR2 FQGNSA. Losses at the gene ends were 5 bases for V and 1 base for J; bases not matched to a gene: 10. The CDR3, as DNA: TGTGCCAGCAGCAGCCGACGGTCGGGGGGCCAAGAGACCCAGTACTTC. This codes for CASSSRRSGGQETQYF.

In its sample, this clonotype was seen many times. This chain links TRBV7-2 with TRBJ2-7; 9 bases line up with TRBD1. The CDR3 has 14 residues. J lost 3 bases, V lost 5 bases, and 5 bases had no gene match. The germline V gene encodes CDR1 SGHTA and CDR2 FQGNSA. CDR3 in amino acids: CASSRGQGYYEQYF. The CDR3 DNA reads as TGTGCCAGCAGCCGGGGACAGGGTTACTACGAGCAGTACTTC.

V usage is TRBV20-1 and J usage is TRBJ2-1; D is perhaps TRBD2 (6 bases). Trimming stripped 5 bases from V and 6 bases from J, with 17 bases between. Germline V gene lookup returns CDR1 DFQATT and CDR2 SNEGSKA (reference sequence). The length of the CDR3 is 14 residues. This CDR3 is CSARRDSPRNEQFF. The CDR3 bases are TGCAGTGCTCGCCGGGACTCCCCCCGCAATGAGCAGTTCTTC.

The J gene is TRBJ1-1, the V gene TRBV5-1, with D possibly matching TRBD1 (6 bases). CDR3 length: 13 amino acids. Deletions cut 4 bases from V and 5 bases from J, with 12 bases between. Germline CDR1 SGHRS, CDR2 YFSETQ. CDR3 nucleotide sequence: TGCGCCAGCAGCAGGGAAGGGGGTACTGAAGCTTTCTTT. Translated, it gives CASSREGGTEAFF.

This clonotype was seen repeatedly, ten times or more. The V and J genes are TRBV11-3 and TRBJ1-3; unclear D gene. V was pared by 5 bases and J by 2 bases, with 22 bases between. Germline V gives CDR1 SGHNT, CDR2 YENEEA. CDR3 length equals 18 residues. CDR3 region: CASSPRAPSILTGNTIYF. CDR3 nucleotide sequence: TGTGCCAGCAGCCCTCGAGCCCCATCGATACTTACTGGAAACACCATATATTTT.

This clonotype has a count of ten or more. This chain uses TRBV7-2 with TRBJ2-7; possibly TRBD2 for D (5 bases). The CDR3 has 14 amino acids. Germline values: CDR1 SGHTA, CDR2 FQGNSA. Trimming stripped 1 base from V and 6 bases from J, with 13 bases between. The CDR3 spells CASSLVGLAFEQYF. The CDR3 DNA sequence: TGTGCCAGCAGCTTAGTAGGTCTAGCTTTCGAGCAGTACTTC.

The table lists this clonotype with many counts. This chain joins TRBV7-9 and TRBJ2-7; D assignment may be TRBD1 or TRBD2 (5 bases each). The CDR3 runs to 17 residues. The V gene's germline CDR1 is SEHNR and CDR2 FQNEAQ (reference sequence). Trimming stripped 5 bases from V and 3 bases from J, with 23 bases between. The CDR3 nucleotides read TGTGCCAGCAGCCGTGGGGGTTCCGGTGGGAATTTCTACGAGCAGTACTTC. It translates to CASSRGGSGGNFYEQYF.

This clonotype was counted ten times or more. The chain has TRBV19 and TRBJ2-1, with TRBD2 as a possible D gene (5 bases). The V end was cut by 3 bases, the J end by 0 bases, with 21 bases between. This CDR3 comprises 19 residues. Germline loops: CDR1 LNHDA, CDR2 SQIVND (reference sequence). DNA of the CDR3: TGTGCCAGTAGTATCCGGGGTAGATCGCCGCGCCTCTCCTACAATGAGCAGTTCTTC. It translates to CASSIRGRSPRLSYNEQFF.

Many counts were recorded for this clonotype. Here the CDR3 reads CASSYSRGDSLAKNIQYF. DNA for the CDR3: TGTGCCAGCAGTTACTCGAGAGGAGACTCCTTAGCCAAAAACATTCAGTACTTC. The rearrangement links TRBV6-2 or TRBV6-3 to TRBJ2-4; D is unclear. The CDR3 runs 18 residues. Trimming shortened V by 0 bases and J by 0 bases, and 15 bases separated the two germline ends. Germline CDR1 is MNHEY and CDR2 is SVGEGT.